The rows below give T cell receptor beta chains drawn from one sample of a study of PD-1 blockade in mismatch repair-deficient tumors. The assay was immunoSEQ multiplex PCR, and TCRdb's table has in-frame clones only and misses some. The sample lists around 15,000 clones; approximately 84% were seen once. The material was PBMCs, obtained 4 weeks after starting pembrolizumab. The receptors here all came from an adult with mismatch repair-deficient cancer. Both conserved end residues are part of each CDR3. D genes are given only for firm matches. A clone size is listed for some rows: how often the clone was seen (once, few, many), or a class if it is expanded.

j_call clone_size v_call cdr3_length d_call cdr3_nt cdr3_aa
TRBJ1-2 . TRBV9 16 TRBD1 TGTGCCAGCAGCCCCATGGGCGGGACAGGGAGCTATGGCTACACCTTC CASSPMGGTGSYGYTF
TRBJ1-1 once TRBV18 16 TRBD1 TGTGCCAGCTCACCCTTACTTTCAAGGGGGCGGACTGAAGCTTTCTTT CASSPLLSRGRTEAFF
TRBJ1-3 once TRBV11-2 14 TRBD1 TGTGCCAGCAGCTCCCGGGACAGGGGAAACACCATATATTTT CASSSRDRGNTIYF
TRBJ2-7 once TRBV27 17 . TGTGCCAGCAGCCGGAGAGCCCAGGGTACATTCTCCTACGAGCAGTACTTC CASSRRAQGTFSYEQYF
TRBJ2-3 . TRBV6-1 13 . TGTGCCAGCAGTGAAGCACGTGCGGATACGCAGTATTTT CASSEARADTQYF
TRBJ2-1 . TRBV2 13 . TGTGCCAGCAGGAGTAACAGCCACAATGAGCAGTTCTTC CASRSNSHNEQFF
TRBJ2-1 . TRBV14 16 TRBD2 TGTGCCAGCAGCCAAGATGGGGGACTAGCGGGACAGGAGCAGTTCTTC CASSQDGGLAGQEQFF
TRBJ2-5 . TRBV18 15 TRBD2 TGTGCCAGCTCATCGGGACTAGCGGTCCAAGAGACCCAGTACTTC CASSSGLAVQETQYF
TRBJ2-7 few TRBV27 16 TRBD2 TGTGCCAGCAGTTTAACCGGGACTAACATTTGGTACGAGCAGTACTTC CASSLTGTNIWYEQYF
TRBJ1-1 . TRBV19 16 . TGTGCCAGTAGTAGAACCCTTGGACAGACTAAAACTGAAGCTTTCTTT CASSRTLGQTKTEAFF
TRBJ2-7 . TRBV30 13 TRBD1 TGTGCCTGGAGCAACGGGACAGCCTACGAGCAGTACTTC CAWSNGTAYEQYF
TRBJ2-2 . TRBV9 15 TRBD1 TGTGCCAGCACACGGACAGGGGCGACCACCGGGGAGCTGTTTTTT CASTRTGATTGELFF
TRBJ2-7 . TRBV11-3 11 . TGTGCCAGCAGCCTACTATACGAGCAGTACTTC CASSLLYEQYF
TRBJ2-1 . TRBV11-2 15 TRBD2 TGTGCCAGCAGCTTCGGACTAGCGGGAGGATACGAGCAGTTCTTC CASSFGLAGGYEQFF
TRBJ2-3 . TRBV19 14 . TGTGCCAGTAAAGGGGCAGCCGGAACAGATACGCAGTATTTT CASKGAAGTDTQYF
TRBJ1-1 . TRBV19 14 . TGTGCCAGTAGTGGGGGGTCGGGGAACACTGAAGCTTTCTTT CASSGGSGNTEAFF
TRBJ2-7 few TRBV7-8 16 TRBD2 TGTGCCAGCAGCTTGACAAGCGGGAGTAGCTCCTACGAGCAGTACTTC CASSLTSGSSSYEQYF
TRBJ2-3 . TRBV9 14 . TGTGCCAGCAGCGTAGGACCCGAACAGCATACGCAGTATTTT CASSVGPEQHTQYF
TRBJ2-7 . TRBV6-1 18 . TGTGCCAGCAGTGAAGCGCTTAATGGCCAGGGGGGACTCTACGAGCAGTACTTC CASSEALNGQGGLYEQYF
TRBJ2-1 . TRBV4-1 14 . TGCGCCAGCAGCCATGGGCAGGGAGGCAATGAGCAGTTCTTC CASSHGQGGNEQFF
TRBJ2-1 . TRBV2 14 . TGTGCCAGCATAGCGGAGAGCTCCTACAATGAGCAGTTCTTC CASIAESSYNEQFF
TRBJ2-1 . TRBV7-3 14 TRBD2 TGTGCCAGCAGTTCTAGCGGGAATTACAATGAGCAGTTCTTC CASSSSGNYNEQFF
TRBJ2-7 . TRBV7-9 15 TRBD2 TGTGCCAGCAGCCCTGAGCCGGGACTAGCGGGATCGGTGTACTTC CASSPEPGLAGSVYF
TRBJ2-1 . TRBV10-3 16 . TGTGCCATCAGTGAGGGAAATAGCGGTGCGTACAATGAGCAGTTCTTC CAISEGNSGAYNEQFF
TRBJ1-5 . TRBV19 14 . TGTGCCAGTAGTATAGTGGCAGGCAATCAGCCCCAGCATTTT CASSIVAGNQPQHF
TRBJ1-1 once TRBV4-2 13 . TGTGCCAGCAGCCAACCAGGAATCACTGAAGCTTTCTTT CASSQPGITEAFF
TRBJ2-7 few TRBV2 15 . TGTGCCAGCCTTCCTTTGGGGGCAGGAGTATACGAGCAGTACTTC CASLPLGAGVYEQYF
TRBJ2-3 . TRBV27 16 TRBD2 TGTGCCAGCCGAGGACTAGCGGGGAGGGTCACAGATACGCAGTATTTT CASRGLAGRVTDTQYF
TRBJ1-3 . TRBV5-5 16 TRBD1 TGTGCCAGCAGCTTAACAGGGGGCTTTTTAGGAAACACCATATATTTT CASSLTGGFLGNTIYF
TRBJ1-1 . TRBV6-1 13 . TGTGCCAGCAGTCATGGCGGGAACACTGAAGCTTTCTTT CASSHGGNTEAFF
TRBJ2-3 . TRBV6-6 15 TRBD2 TGTGCCAGCAGTTACCGGCGGGGGGGGGAGGATACGCAGTATTTT CASSYRRGGEDTQYF
TRBJ2-3 . TRBV9 15 TRBD2 TGTGCCAGCACCTTAACTAGCGGGACTACAGATACGCAGTATTTT CASTLTSGTTDTQYF
TRBJ2-3 . TRBV5-1 15 . TGCGCCAGCAGCTTAACGGGGTCCCCAAATCCCACGCAGTATTTT CASSLTGSPNPTQYF
TRBJ1-1 . TRBV21-1 19 . TGTGCCAGCCCCGAGGGGGGACAGGGGGCCGTACCTATGAACACTGAAGCTTTCTTT CASPEGGQGAVPMNTEAFF
TRBJ1-5 . TRBV2 13 . TGTGCCAGCACGCAACAGCTCAATCAGCCCCAGCATTTT CASTQQLNQPQHF
TRBJ1-4 . TRBV19 18 . TGTGCCAGTAGTATTCGCACGGGATACCCCGCGGGTAATGAAAAACTGTTTTTT CASSIRTGYPAGNEKLFF
TRBJ2-5 few TRBV7-3 13 . TGTGCCAGCAGCTTTAGCCTCCAAGAGACCCAGTACTTC CASSFSLQETQYF
TRBJ1-4 . TRBV28 15 . TGTGCCAGCAGTCCGTATGGACAGATGGATGAAAAACTGTTTTTT CASSPYGQMDEKLFF
TRBJ1-4 . TRBV6-6 15 . TGTGCCAGCAGTCCGGACAGTATAACTAATGAAAAACTGTTTTTT CASSPDSITNEKLFF
TRBJ2-5 . TRBV7-2 16 TRBD2 TGTGCCAGCAGCCCGGGACTAGCGGGAGGGCCCGAGACCCAGTACTTC CASSPGLAGGPETQYF
TRBJ1-2 . TRBV6-6 14 TRBD1 TGTGCCAGCAGTCCCCGACAGGGGGCGAATGGCTACACCTTC CASSPRQGANGYTF
TRBJ1-2 . TRBV4-2 16 . TGTGCCAGCAGCCAAGGAGGTGGAGAGACCGTCTATGGCTACACCTTC CASSQGGGETVYGYTF